This TCR beta chain stems from a study of cytomegalovirus exposure and HLA in healthy donors. Study conclusions and caveats: The authors listed 150 to 200 TCR beta chains as cytomegalovirus-associated.

Primers for the PCR totalled 60 Vbeta and 13 Jbeta. The data were produced by immunoSEQ multiplex PCR, yet TCRdb's version contains in-frame clones alone and is incomplete. The sample shows some 84,000 clones, over 75% of them seen only once. Germline V CDR1 and CDR2: SGHRS, YFSETQ. This CDR3 has 12 residues. The V and J ends lost 4 bases and 0 bases respectively, with 4 bases between them. About this clone: What it binds is not known.

The chain employs TRBV5-1 and TRBJ2-5; no clear D gene. This TCR was recovered from a male donor in good health and CMV-seropositive. Sequenced material: PBMCs. CDR3 amino acids: CASSLYQETQYF. The DNA for the CDR3 is TGCGCCAGCAGCCTTTACCAAGAGACCCAGTACTTC.